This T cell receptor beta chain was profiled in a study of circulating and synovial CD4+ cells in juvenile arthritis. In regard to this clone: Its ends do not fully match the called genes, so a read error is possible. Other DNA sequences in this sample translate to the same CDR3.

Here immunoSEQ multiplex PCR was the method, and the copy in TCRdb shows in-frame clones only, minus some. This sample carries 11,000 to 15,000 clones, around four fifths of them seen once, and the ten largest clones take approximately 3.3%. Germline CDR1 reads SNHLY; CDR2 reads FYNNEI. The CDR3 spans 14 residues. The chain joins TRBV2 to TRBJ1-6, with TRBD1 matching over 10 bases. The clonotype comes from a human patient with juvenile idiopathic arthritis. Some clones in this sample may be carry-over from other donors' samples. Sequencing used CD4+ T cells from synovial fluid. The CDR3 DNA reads TGTGCCAGAAGACAGGGGGCGCGCAATTCCCCCCTCCACTTT. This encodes CARRQGARNSPLHF. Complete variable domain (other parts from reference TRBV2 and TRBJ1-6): EPEVTQTPSHQVTQMGQEVILRCVPISNHLYFYWYRQILGQKVEFLVSFYNNEISEKSEIFDDQFSVERPDGSNFTLKIRSTKLEDSAMYFCARRQGARNSPLHFGNGTRLTVT.